Described below is a single T cell receptor beta chain sequence and its context. Its matching antigen is unknown. This sample was taken from a study of cytomegalovirus exposure and HLA in healthy donors. In nominal health when sampled, donors likely had unrecorded immune exposures nonetheless. This CDR3 comprises 14 residues. Germline lookup yields CDR1 SQVTM and CDR2 ANQGSEA. Primers included in the PCR were 60 Vbeta and 13 Jbeta primers. Sequencing was performed with immunoSEQ multiplex PCR; in TCRdb, only in-frame clones are kept and a portion is missing. Here the sample table reports about 50,000 clones. Findings and limits, study-wide: The dataset shows that most TCR sequences were rare, while some public TCRs occurred in many donors. Cytomegalovirus status was reportedly diagnosed by the classifier with high specificity and sensitivity.

The chain combines TRBV29-1 with TRBJ1-1; 8 nucleotides agree with TRBD1. The clonotype originates from a woman aged 18-29 years in good health and CMV-seronegative. Sequencing used PBMCs. The CDR3 is CSLVRTGGRGEAFF. The CDR3 nucleotides read TGCAGTCTGGTCCGAACAGGGGGTAGAGGTGAAGCTTTCTTT.